The 29 T cell receptor beta chains below all came from one sample that was sequenced in a study of blood T cell repertoires in COVID-19. Method: immunoSEQ multiplex PCR; TCRdb's copy keeps in-frame clones and lacks some. This table has 350,000 to 400,000 clones, 70% to 90% appearing once. Sequencing was done on a sample of peripheral blood. The receptors shown here come from a woman in her thirties with COVID-19, enrolled during active disease.

The chain recombines TRBV7-8 with TRBJ1-5; D uncertain. Trimming stripped 5 bases from V and 3 bases from J, with 14 bases between. CDR3 length: 15 amino acids. Germline CDR1 SGHVS, CDR2 FQNEAQ. CDR3 loop: CASSQIREINQPQHF. The CDR3, as DNA: TGTGCCAGCAGCCAGATCCGGGAGATCAATCAGCCCCAGCATTTT. The full variable domain, rest sourced from reference TRBV7-8 and TRBJ1-5, is GAGVSQSPRYKVAKRGQDVALRCDPISGHVSLFWYQQALGQGPEFLTYFQNEAQLDKSGLPSDRFFAERPEGSVSTLKIQRTQQEDSAVYLCASSQIREINQPQHFGDGTRLSIL.

CDR3 coding DNA: TGTGCCAGCAGCGGCGCGGGACAGGGTCCCACAGATACGCAGTATTTT. It is translated as CASSGAGQGPTDTQYF. The rearrangement links TRBV7-2 to TRBJ2-3; 9 positions agree with TRBD1. This CDR3 is built from 16 residues. Germline V gives CDR1 SGHTA, CDR2 FQGNSA. Trimming cost V 5 bases and J 2 bases; bases outside gene matches: 8.

V is TRBV11-2 and J is TRBJ1-2, with no clear D. The ends were cut back, 6 bases at V and 8 bases at J, with 13 bases in the middle. The V gene's germline CDR1 is SGHAT and CDR2 FQNNGV. The CDR3 is 12 residues long. Here the CDR3 reads CASSFTAAGYTF. The CDR3 DNA reads as TGTGCCAGCAGTTTCACAGCTGCCGGCTACACCTTC.

The chain employs TRBV6-2 or TRBV6-3 and TRBJ2-7, with 8 bases that match TRBD2. Germline trimming cut 6 bases from V and 4 bases from J; bases unmatched to any gene: 11. The CDR3 covers 15 residues. The germline V gene has CDR1 MNHEY and CDR2 SVGEGT. The CDR3 protein is CASSRGGRSGYEQYV. CDR3 coding DNA: TGTGCCAGCAGCCGGGGCGGGAGGAGTGGTTACGAGCAGTACGTC.

The CDR3 is CASSRTGGTEAFF. The CDR3 nucleotides are TGTGCCAGCAGCCGGACAGGGGGCACTGAAGCTTTCTTT. The V gene is TRBV25-1, the J gene TRBJ1-1; 10 nucleotides agree with TRBD1. Losses at the gene ends were 6 bases for V and 4 bases for J; bases not matched to a gene: 2. This CDR3 is 13 amino acids long. CDR1 is MGHDK, CDR2 SYGVNS, per germline.

The V gene is TRBV4-3, the J gene TRBJ1-2; 8 bases align to TRBD1. This CDR3 spans 15 amino acids. The germline V gene has CDR1 LGHNA and CDR2 YSLEER. Unmatched junction bases numbered 7, after V lost 4 bases and J lost 3 bases. The CDR3 loop reads CASSPDRGSDYGYTF. Written as DNA, the CDR3 is TGCGCCAGCAGCCCAGACAGGGGTTCAGACTATGGCTACACCTTC.

This chain connects TRBV9 to TRBJ1-1; 12 nucleotides agree with TRBD1. The CDR3 spans 16 residues. J lost 2 bases, V lost 0 bases, and 2 bases had no gene match. Germline CDR1 reads SGDLS; CDR2 reads YYNGEE. CDR3 residues: CASSVAGQGANTEAFF. The CDR3 DNA reads as TGTGCCAGCAGCGTAGCGGGACAGGGGGCTAACACTGAAGCTTTCTTT. The entire variable domain, with the rest obtained from reference TRBV9 and TRBJ1-1, is as follows: DSGVTQTPKHLITATGQRVTLRCSPRSGDLSVYWYQQSLDQGLQFLIQYYNGEERAKGNILERFSAQQFPDLHSELNLSSLELGDSALYFCASSVAGQGANTEAFFGQGTRLTVV.

This sequence joins TRBV7-9 and TRBJ1-1, with TRBD1 as a possible D gene (6 bases). CDR1 SEHNR and CDR2 FQNEAQ come from the germline V gene (reference sequence). This CDR3 is built from 13 residues. Trimming pared 4 bases from V and 3 bases from J, leaving 9 bases between. Written as DNA, the CDR3 is TGTGCCAGCAGCTCCGGACAGCACACTGAAGCTTTCTTT. Translating gives CASSSGQHTEAFF.

This chain uses TRBV5-1 with TRBJ2-3; D is ambiguous. Germline lookup yields CDR1 SGHRS and CDR2 YFSETQ. Trimming took off 8 bases at V and 5 bases at J, with 12 bases between the two ends. The CDR3 is 12 residues long. As DNA, the CDR3 is TGCGCCAGTAGGCCGGGTGAAGATACGCAGTATTTT. Translating it yields CASRPGEDTQYF.

There are a few counts of this clone. This chain links TRBV19 with TRBJ2-1, with 12 bases that match TRBD2. This CDR3 is built from 16 residues. CDR1 and CDR2 from the germline V gene are LNHDA and SQIVND (reference sequence). V lost 5 bases, J lost 5 bases, and 7 bases stayed unmatched. This CDR3 is CASSPRLAGEDNEQFF. Written as DNA, the CDR3 is TGTGCCAGTAGTCCCCGACTAGCGGGAGAGGACAATGAGCAGTTCTTC.

The rearrangement uses TRBV27 and TRBJ1-5; TRBD1 aligns across 9 bases. V was pared by 2 bases and J by 4 bases, with 15 bases of the junction left unmatched. Germline CDR1 is MNHEY and CDR2 is SMNVEV (reference sequence). The CDR3 sequence is 19 residues long. Here the CDR3 reads CASSLKGGGTGLWNQPQHF. The CDR3 DNA reads TGTGCCAGCAGTTTAAAAGGGGGGGGGACAGGGTTATGGAATCAGCCCCAGCATTTT.

The rearrangement links TRBV27 to TRBJ2-3; TRBD2 agrees at 7 bases. The V gene's germline CDR1 is MNHEY and CDR2 SMNVEV (reference sequence). This CDR3 region has 13 residues. Trimming removed 3 bases from V and 6 bases from J; junction bases left unmatched: 3. The CDR3 DNA follows: TGTGCCAGCAGTTTCAGGGAGGGGGATACGCAGTATTTT. Residues: CASSFREGDTQYF.

This clone was recorded only once. The CDR3 here is CASSYRPGVDEKLFF. The DNA of the CDR3 is TGTGCCAGCAGTTACCGTCCGGGGGTTGATGAAAAACTGTTTTTT. The rearrangement joins TRBV6-2 or TRBV6-3 to TRBJ1-4; perhaps TRBD1 as D (5 bases). The CDR3 extends over 15 amino acids. V gave up 2 bases and J gave up 6 bases, with 13 bases separating them. CDR1 MNHEY and CDR2 SVGEGT come from the germline V gene.

In its sample, this clone was seen a few times. The V and J genes are TRBV5-4 and TRBJ2-1, with 7 positions matching TRBD2. V lost 1 base, J lost 5 bases, and 6 bases stayed unmatched. This CDR3 region has 15 residues. CDR1 is SGHNT, CDR2 YYREEE, per germline (reference sequence). CDR3 amino acids: CASSLNRGVDNEQFF. The CDR3, as DNA: TGTGCCAGCAGCTTGAACCGGGGGGTCGACAATGAGCAGTTCTTC.

The J gene is TRBJ2-5, the V gene TRBV5-1; 11 nucleotides match TRBD2. The CDR3 is 15 residues long. CDR1 is SGHRS, CDR2 YFSETQ, per germline. With 6 bases clipped from V and 4 bases from J, the junction kept 8 bases outside the gene matches. The chain's CDR3 is CASTRTSGSIETQYF. Written as DNA, the CDR3 is TGCGCCAGCACCCGAACTAGCGGGAGTATAGAGACCCAGTACTTC.

This chain connects TRBV10-1 to TRBJ2-7, with 9 bases aligning to TRBD1. The CDR3 is 14 residues long. With V trimmed by 7 bases and J by 3 bases, 7 bases remained unmatched. CDR1 WNHNN and CDR2 SYGVQD come from the germline V gene (reference sequence). Here the CDR3 reads CASTRTGEDYEQYV. Written as DNA, the CDR3 is TGCGCCAGCACCAGGACAGGGGAGGACTACGAGCAGTACGTC.

In this sample, this clone turned up once. The rearrangement joins TRBV2 to TRBJ1-6; D may be TRBD1 (6 bases). CDR1 and CDR2 (germline): SNHLY, FYNNEI. The CDR3 is made up of 15 amino acids. The ends were cut back, 0 bases at V and 10 bases at J, with 13 bases in the middle. DNA of the CDR3: TGTGCCAGCAGTGAAGCGCGGCAGGGGAACTCACCCCTCCACTTT. This encodes CASSEARQGNSPLHF. The full variable domain, rest sourced from reference TRBV2 and TRBJ1-6, is EPEVTQTPSHQVTQMGQEVILRCVPISNHLYFYWYRQILGQKVEFLVSFYNNEISEKSEIFDDQFSVERPDGSNFTLKIRSTKLEDSAMYFCASSEARQGNSPLHFGNGTRLTVT.

The chain carries TRBV10-3 and TRBJ1-5, with 8 bases fitting TRBD1. The CDR3 sequence is 15 residues long. Germline CDR1 ENHRY, CDR2 SYGVKD. Trimming took 5 bases from V and 1 from J; bases not matched to a gene: 4. The CDR3 spells CAISPGGGSNQPQHF. The CDR3 DNA reads TGTGCCATCAGTCCAGGGGGCGGAAGCAATCAGCCCCAGCATTTT.

The V gene is TRBV12-3 or TRBV12-4, the J gene TRBJ2-6; 7 positions match TRBD1. The CDR3 sequence is 11 residues long. J was trimmed by 14 bases and V by 6 bases; bases with no gene match: 4. This CDR3 reads CASSAQGILTF. In DNA, the CDR3 is TGTGCCAGCAGCGCACAGGGGATCCTGACTTTC.

This rearrangement joins TRBV18 to TRBJ2-5; TRBD1 is a possible D gene (6 bases). Germline CDR1 KGHSH, CDR2 LQKENI. This CDR3 has 14 residues. Trimming cost V 3 bases and J 8 bases, with 16 bases left between them. CDR3 bases: TGTGCCAGCTCACCGGACAGACCCTATGGAACCCAGTACTTC. Amino acids: CASSPDRPYGTQYF. The whole variable domain, remainder taken from reference TRBV18 and TRBJ2-5, is NAGVMQNPRHLVRRRGQEARLRCSPMKGHSHVYWYRQLPEEGLKFMVYLQKENIIDESGMPKERFSAEFPKEGPSILRIQQVVRGDSAAYFCASSPDRPYGTQYFGPGTRLLVL.

This sequence joins TRBV11-2 and TRBJ1-4, with D hard to call. The CDR3 contains 11 residues. Germline V CDR1 and CDR2: SGHAT, FQNNGV. V was pared by 1 base and J by 13 bases, with 7 bases between. The CDR3 DNA reads TGTGCCAGCAGCTTAGGGGAGAGACTGTTTTTT. Translation gives CASSLGERLFF.

This rearrangement joins TRBV29-1 to TRBJ2-1; 7 positions match TRBD1. This CDR3 region has 15 residues. Per the germline V gene, CDR1 is SQVTM and CDR2 is ANQGSEA. After removal of 8 bases from V and 0 bases from J, the junction contained 10 bases not matched to a gene. CDR3: CSIRQGTSSYNEQFF. CDR3 DNA: TGCAGCATAAGACAGGGTACAAGCTCCTACAATGAGCAGTTCTTC.

V usage is TRBV19 and J usage is TRBJ1-1, with D uncertain. Germline V lookup: CDR1 LNHDA, CDR2 SQIVND (reference sequence). V lost 4 bases and J 5 bases, leaving 17 bases between the germline ends. This CDR3 comprises 15 residues. The CDR3 spells CASSSPRARGTEAFF. The CDR3 DNA reads as TGTGCCAGTAGTAGCCCCCGGGCTCGCGGGACTGAAGCTTTCTTT.

The chain couples TRBV13 to TRBJ2-1, with 13 positions matching TRBD2. V shed 4 bases, J shed 8 bases, and the junction held 5 bases outside the gene matches. The V gene's germline CDR1 is PRHDT and CDR2 FYEKMQ (reference sequence). The length of the CDR3 is 15 residues. In DNA, the CDR3 is TGTGCCAGCAGCTGGGGACTAGCGGGAAGGTATGAGCAGTTCTTC. This translates into CASSWGLAGRYEQFF.

The chain links TRBV6-5 to TRBJ1-1; 7 nucleotides agree with TRBD1. Germline CDR1 reads MNHEY; CDR2 reads SVGAGI. V lost 6 bases and J lost 0; bases outside the gene matches: 7. The CDR3 totals 15 residues. The CDR3 nucleotides are TGTGCCAGCAGCCTCCAGACAGGGCTGAACACTGAAGCTTTCTTT. Translating it yields CASSLQTGLNTEAFF.

The chain employs TRBV11-3 and TRBJ1-1; no clear D. Germline CDR1 SGHNT, CDR2 YENEEA. The CDR3 sequence is 12 residues long. V lost 0 bases and J 13 bases, leaving 12 bases between the germline ends. This chain's CDR3 is CASSLDPAGVFF. CDR3 DNA: TGTGCCAGCAGCTTAGATCCCGCCGGAGTTTTCTTT.

The CDR3, as DNA: TGTGCCAGCAGTGATATAGGTGGGGCCCCAGATACGCAGTATTTT. It specifies CASSDIGGAPDTQYF. The V and J genes are TRBV2 and TRBJ2-3, with D maybe TRBD1 (5 bases). The CDR3 is 15 amino acids. The germline CDR1 and CDR2 sequences are SNHLY and FYNNEI. Trimming removed 3 bases at V and 4 bases at J, with 14 bases between.

This sequence joins TRBV12-3 or TRBV12-4 and TRBJ2-6; a weak D match, TRBD1 (5 bases). Trimming shortened V by 5 bases and J by 6 bases, and 8 bases separated the two germline ends. There are 13 residues in the CDR3. The CDR3 is CASSEQVANVLTF. CDR3 coding DNA: TGTGCCAGCAGTGAACAGGTGGCCAACGTCCTGACTTTC.

The chain recombines TRBV19 with TRBJ2-7; TRBD1 agrees at 10 bases. Germline CDR1 and CDR2: LNHDA and SQIVND (reference sequence). CDR3 size: 15 residues. After removal of 3 bases from V and 4 bases from J, the junction contained 6 bases not matched to a gene. The CDR3 nucleotides are TGTGCCAGTAGTATGGGACAGGGGATCTCATACGAGCAGTACTTC. Translated: CASSMGQGISYEQYF.